The next 27 T cell receptor beta chains were all read from a single sample in a study of blood T cell repertoires in COVID-19. The assay was immunoSEQ multiplex PCR, and TCRdb's table has in-frame clones only and misses some. The data show tens of thousands of clones, less than 85% seen once. The sample consisted of peripheral blood. Receptors originate from a human donor in a cohort sampled during active COVID-19.

By share of the sample, this clone is medium-sized (0.01 to 0.1%). The chain combines TRBV19 with TRBJ2-7; the match to TRBD1 covers 8 bases. The germline V gene has CDR1 LNHDA and CDR2 SQIVND (reference sequence). After removal of 6 bases from V and 6 bases from J, the junction contained 10 bases not matched to a gene. The CDR3 is 14 amino acids. The CDR3 protein is CASRPGTGLGEQYF. For the CDR3, the DNA is TGTGCCAGTAGACCCGGGACAGGTCTTGGCGAGCAGTACTTC.

The chain links TRBV4-2 to TRBJ2-7; 8 bases align to TRBD1. Trimming took 0 bases from V and 2 from J; bases not matched to a gene: 21. The germline CDR1 and CDR2 sequences are LGHNA and YNFKEQ. CDR3 length: 21 residues. The CDR3 DNA follows: TGTGCCAGCAGCCAAGATGGGACCGGGACAGGTTTTGCTCGAGGGACCTACGAGCAGTACTTC. It yields the protein CASSQDGTGTGFARGTYEQYF.

J is TRBJ2-2 and V is TRBV6-5; 8 nucleotides line up with TRBD1. In germline, CDR1 is MNHEY, CDR2 SVGAGI. Trimming removed 6 bases from V and 2 bases from J; junction bases left unmatched: 2. This CDR3 region has 14 residues. The CDR3 bases are TGTGCCAGCAGGGGACAGGCTAACACCGGGGAGCTGTTTTTT. Protein product: CASRGQANTGELFF.

The chain is built from TRBV3-1 (or the pseudogene TRBV3-2) and TRBJ2-3; TRBD1 might be the D (6 bases). V was cut by 0 bases and J by 0 bases, with 10 bases left in between. This CDR3 has 16 amino acids. Germline V gene data show CDR1 as LGHDT and CDR2 as YNNKEL (reference sequence). For the CDR3, the DNA is TGTGCCAGCAGCCAAGAAGTGGACAGTAGCACAGATACGCAGTATTTT. Residues: CASSQEVDSSTDTQYF.

The V call is TRBV5-4, the J call TRBJ1-2, with D tentatively TRBD1 (6 bases). The CDR3 runs 15 residues. The germline CDR1 and CDR2 sequences are SGHNT and YYREEE (reference sequence). The V and J ends lost 1 base and 6 bases respectively, with 16 bases between them. CDR3: CASSLSQGPGDGYTF. The CDR3 nucleotides are TGTGCCAGCAGCTTGTCCCAGGGGCCCGGGGATGGCTACACCTTC.

The chain employs TRBV5-5 and TRBJ1-4; D is unresolved. Trimming took 5 bases from V and 10 from J, leaving 15 bases between them. The CDR3 is 13 amino acids. Germline V gives CDR1 SGHKS, CDR2 YYEKEE (reference sequence). The chain's CDR3 is CASRGEENGKLFF. CDR3 DNA sequence: TGTGCCAGCAGGGGAGAGGAGAACGGAAAACTGTTTTTT.

The chain carries TRBV6-5 and TRBJ1-2; the D gene is possibly TRBD1 (5 bases). The germline V gene has CDR1 MNHEY and CDR2 SVGAGI. V lost 7 bases to trimming and J lost 8 bases, with 17 bases between them. CDR3 length equals 13 residues. CDR3 in amino acids: CASKNQGRGGYTF. The CDR3 nucleotides are TGTGCCAGCAAAAATCAGGGCCGTGGCGGCTACACCTTC.

The genes are TRBV7-2 and TRBJ2-7; 12 nucleotides align to TRBD2. V was pared by 4 bases and J by 3 bases, with 10 bases of the junction left unmatched. CDR1 and CDR2 from the germline V gene are SGHTA and FQGNSA. This CDR3 spans 17 amino acids. The CDR3 sequence: CASSSSGLAGTFYEQYF. CDR3 nucleotide sequence: TGTGCCAGCAGCTCCTCCGGACTAGCGGGGACCTTCTACGAGCAGTACTTC.

The rearrangement uses TRBV19 and TRBJ2-7; D might be TRBD1 (6 bases). CDR1 is LNHDA, CDR2 SQIVND, per germline (reference sequence). Deletions cut 6 bases from V and 2 bases from J, with 17 bases between. The CDR3 length is 15 residues. DNA of the CDR3: TGTGCCAGTAGCCACAACAGGGAAGTAACCTACGAGCAGTACTTC. Protein: CASSHNREVTYEQYF.

The chain employs TRBV5-1 and TRBJ2-3; the match to TRBD1 covers 9 bases. This CDR3 has 17 amino acids. Per germline, CDR1 SGHRS and CDR2 YFSETQ. Losses at the gene ends were 1 base for V and 2 bases for J; bases not matched to a gene: 8. CDR3 loop: CASSLNSGTGITDTQYF. DNA for the CDR3: TGCGCCAGCAGCTTGAACTCCGGGACAGGGATCACAGATACGCAGTATTTT.

CDR3 amino acids: CASKAGLGETQYF. DNA of the CDR3: TGTGCCAGCAAGGCGGGGCTCGGGGAGACCCAGTACTTC. J is TRBJ2-5 and V is TRBV12-3 or TRBV12-4; D is possibly TRBD2 (6 bases). The CDR3 is 13 amino acids. V was cut by 7 bases and J by 5 bases, with 14 bases left in between.

The chain couples TRBV11-2 to TRBJ2-2, with 7 positions matching TRBD2. The CDR3 has 14 residues. V gave up 4 bases and J gave up 2 bases; unmatched junction bases: 1. Germline CDR1 is SGHAT and CDR2 is FQNNGV. CDR3 in DNA: TGTGCCAGCAGCTGGGACTACAACACCGGGGAGCTGTTTTTT. Protein product: CASSWDYNTGELFF.

This clone has a single count. The V call is TRBV29-1, the J call TRBJ2-1; 11 nucleotides line up with TRBD1. Looked up from germline, CDR1 is SQVTM and CDR2 is ANQGSEA. Trimming removed 6 bases from V and 3 bases from J; junction bases left unmatched: 7. The CDR3 is 15 residues long. CDR3 bases: TGCAGCGTGCGAGAGGGGACAGGGGGCTACAATGAGCAGTTCTTC. Protein sequence: CSVREGTGGYNEQFF.

The chain joins TRBV5-1 to TRBJ2-7, with 9 positions matching TRBD2. Germline V gene lookup returns CDR1 SGHRS and CDR2 YFSETQ. Trimming cost V 4 bases and J 0 bases; bases outside gene matches: 5. The CDR3 sequence is 15 residues long. The CDR3 coding sequence is TGCGCCAGCAGCCCCCTTAGCGGGGGCTCCTACGAGCAGTACTTC. This codes for CASSPLSGGSYEQYF. Combining the CDR3 with reference TRBV5-1 and TRBJ2-7 gives the whole variable domain KAGVTQTPRYLIKTRGQQVTLSCSPISGHRSVSWYQQTPGQGLQFLFEYFSETQRNKGNFPGRFSGRQFSNSRSEMNVSTLELGDSALYLCASSPLSGGSYEQYFGPGTRLTVT.

V usage is TRBV13 and J usage is TRBJ2-7; 13 bases are a match to TRBD2. Per the germline V gene, CDR1 is PRHDT and CDR2 is FYEKMQ (reference sequence). Trimming removed 3 bases from V and 0 bases from J; junction bases left unmatched: 8. There are 18 residues in the CDR3. For the CDR3, the DNA is TGTGCCAGCAGCTTCGGGACTAGCGGGGTCCACAGCTCCTACGAGCAGTACTTC. This encodes CASSFGTSGVHSSYEQYF.

This clone is a singleton in its sample. This sequence joins TRBV5-1 and TRBJ1-6, with 7 nucleotides matching TRBD1. The CDR3 has 14 amino acids. Germline V gives CDR1 SGHRS, CDR2 YFSETQ. J was trimmed by 9 bases and V by 2 bases; bases with no gene match: 5. The CDR3 is CASSFGTESSPLHF. The CDR3 bases are TGCGCCAGCAGCTTTGGGACAGAGAGTTCACCCCTCCACTTT.

The V and J genes are TRBV5-5 and TRBJ1-6, with D maybe TRBD1 (5 bases). Trimming took 4 bases from V and 7 from J, leaving 15 bases between them. Germline assignment: CDR1 SGHKS and CDR2 YYEKEE (reference sequence). The CDR3 has 15 residues. The CDR3 DNA is TGTGCCAGCAGCCGGAACGGGGGAACGAATTCACCCCTCCACTTT. Amino acid sequence: CASSRNGGTNSPLHF.

V usage is TRBV6-6 and J usage is TRBJ2-7; possible D gene TRBD1, 6 bases. Germline assignment: CDR1 MNHNY and CDR2 SVGAGI (reference sequence). The V end was cut by 2 bases, the J end by 4 bases, with 12 bases between. This CDR3 contains 14 residues. DNA for the CDR3: TGTGCCAGCAGTTACGGGGACAAGGATTACGAGCAGTACTTC. This gives the protein CASSYGDKDYEQYF.

V gene TRBV11-2 combines with J gene TRBJ2-7; 11 nucleotides align to TRBD2. The CDR3 spans 19 residues. From germline, CDR1 is SGHAT and CDR2 FQNNGV. Germline trimming cut 1 base from V and 0 bases from J; bases unmatched to any gene: 11. The CDR3 loop is CASSLGKTSGETSSYEQYF. The CDR3 DNA reads TGTGCCAGCAGCTTAGGGAAGACTAGCGGGGAGACGAGCTCCTACGAGCAGTACTTC.

This chain links TRBV5-5 with TRBJ1-4, with TRBD1 matching 8 bases. Germline trimming cut 4 bases from V and 6 bases from J; bases unmatched to any gene: 5. In germline, CDR1 is SGHKS, CDR2 YYEKEE (reference sequence). The CDR3 has 14 residues. The CDR3 region has the DNA TGTGCCAGCAGCCTCCAGGGGGCGGATGAAAAACTGTTTTTT. Residues: CASSLQGADEKLFF.

The chain couples TRBV13 to TRBJ1-2; a weak D match, TRBD1 (5 bases). Germline loops: CDR1 PRHDT, CDR2 FYEKMQ (reference sequence). The CDR3 covers 15 residues. V was pared by 4 bases and J by 2 bases, with 14 bases between. This CDR3 is CASSSPQTENYGYTF. DNA for the CDR3: TGTGCCAGCAGCTCCCCGCAGACAGAAAACTATGGCTACACCTTC.

The gene calls are TRBV9 and TRBJ1-6, with D uncertain. Germline CDR1 SGDLS, CDR2 YYNGEE. The CDR3 loop spans 16 amino acids. Trimming cost V 3 bases and J 0 bases, with 10 bases left between them. The CDR3 loop reads CASSAAGSSYNSPLHF. CDR3 bases: TGTGCCAGCAGCGCCGCGGGCAGCTCCTATAATTCACCCCTCCACTTT.

The chain employs TRBV9 and TRBJ2-2, with D possibly being TRBD2 (7 bases). The germline V and J ends were trimmed by 4 bases and 4 bases, with 20 bases remaining between them. The V gene's germline CDR1 is SGDLS and CDR2 YYNGEE. This CDR3 has 17 amino acids. The CDR3 bases are TGTGCCAGCAGCCCTCAGGTTGCGGGGGCCATCACCGGGGAGCTGTTTTTT. Amino acid sequence: CASSPQVAGAITGELFF.

The rearrangement joins TRBV3-1 (or the pseudogene TRBV3-2) to TRBJ1-2; D call uncertain. This CDR3 comprises 12 residues. V was clipped by 0 bases and J by 8 bases, with 7 bases between them. The germline CDR1 and CDR2 sequences are LGHDT and YNNKEL (reference sequence). The CDR3 DNA sequence: TGTGCCAGCAGCCAAGATCTGAGGGGCTACACCTTC. Amino acid sequence: CASSQDLRGYTF.

The rearrangement joins TRBV5-6 to TRBJ1-2, with 7 nucleotides matching TRBD1. The CDR3 is 14 residues long. J lost 3 bases, V lost 5 bases, and 7 bases had no gene match. The germline gives CDR1 SGHDT, CDR2 YYEEEE. As DNA, the CDR3 is TGTGCCAGCAGTTGGTATGACAGGGACTATGGCTACACCTTC. Translating gives CASSWYDRDYGYTF.

The chain couples TRBV12-5 to TRBJ2-3, with D possibly matching TRBD1 (5 bases). This CDR3 is built from 15 residues. Germline CDR1 and CDR2: LGHNT and FRNRAP. V lost 0 bases, J lost 0 bases, and 7 bases lay in between. The CDR3, as DNA: TGTGCTAGTGGTTTGGTAGGGGAAAGCACAGATACGCAGTATTTT. It is translated as CASGLVGESTDTQYF. Variable domain in full (rest from reference TRBV12-5 and TRBJ2-3): DARVTQTPRHKVTEMGQEVTMRCQPILGHNTVFWYRQTMMQGLELLAYFRNRAPLDDSGMPKDRFSAEMPDATLATLKIQPSEPRDSAVYFCASGLVGESTDTQYFGPGTRLTVL.

The chain is built from TRBV5-4 and TRBJ2-3; possibly TRBD1 for D (5 bases). CDR1 SGHNT and CDR2 YYREEE come from the germline V gene (reference sequence). CDR3 length: 17 residues. Between the trimmed V and J ends, which lost 0 bases and 2 bases, there was a span of 16 bases. The CDR3 DNA sequence: TGTGCCAGCAGCTTGGGGGGCCGACACGCCAACACAGATACGCAGTATTTT. Translation: CASSLGGRHANTDTQYF.